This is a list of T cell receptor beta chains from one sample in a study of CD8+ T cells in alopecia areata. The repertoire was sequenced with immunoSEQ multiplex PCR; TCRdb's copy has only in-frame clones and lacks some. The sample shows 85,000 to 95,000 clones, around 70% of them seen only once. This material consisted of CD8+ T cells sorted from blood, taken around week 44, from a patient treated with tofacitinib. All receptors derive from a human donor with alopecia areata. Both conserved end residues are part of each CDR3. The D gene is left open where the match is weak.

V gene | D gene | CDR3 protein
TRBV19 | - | CASSLGTTNTEAFF
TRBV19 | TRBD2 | CASRVRGDEQFF
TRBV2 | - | CASSEQGHYGQYF
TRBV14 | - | CASSRAGEVFSYEQYF
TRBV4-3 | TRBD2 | CASSQDNSGGYEQFF
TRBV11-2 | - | CASRSGGRSTDTQYF
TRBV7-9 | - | CASSPAVGAGNIQYF
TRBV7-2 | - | CASSLGDNNEQFF
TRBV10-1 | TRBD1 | CASSPTGTDTEAFF
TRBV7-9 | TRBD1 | CASSPATGGSTDTQYF
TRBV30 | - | CATGGNTGELFF
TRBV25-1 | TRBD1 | CASRATGGNTEAFF
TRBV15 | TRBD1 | CATSRDRGTVAKNIQYF
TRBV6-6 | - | CATLRGGHPYEQYF
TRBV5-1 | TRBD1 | CASSDGQGNTEAFF
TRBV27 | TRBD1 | CASRQGVAQPQHF
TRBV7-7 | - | CASSPSGGGAATGELFF
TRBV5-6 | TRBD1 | CASSYGQGAYEQYF
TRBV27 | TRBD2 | CASSQPRASGGYEQYF
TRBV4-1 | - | CASSVPGSSYEQYF
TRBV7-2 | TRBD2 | CASSRLAGDEQYF
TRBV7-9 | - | CASSLVRTNTEAFF
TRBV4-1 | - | CASSLHQGGGQPQHF
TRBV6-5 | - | CASSPDLETQYF
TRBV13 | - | CASSFRGRGTQYF
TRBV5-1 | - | CASSWRGDNTEAFF
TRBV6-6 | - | CASSYSTAEQYF
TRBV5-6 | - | CASSLWGSTDTQYF
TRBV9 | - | CASSVEGRGVHEQYF
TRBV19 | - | CASSFSSGAEAFF
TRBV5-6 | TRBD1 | CASSSGQGGYNEQFF
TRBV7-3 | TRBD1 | CASSFGTGAEQFF
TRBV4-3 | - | CASSEDNEQFF
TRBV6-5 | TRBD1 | CASSGGQGASEQYF
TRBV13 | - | CASSVDFSEAFF
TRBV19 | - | CASSIGITYEQYF
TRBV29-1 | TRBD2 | CSVTETSADTQYF
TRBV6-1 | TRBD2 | CASRERDSGTGELFF
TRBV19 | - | CASSPRGPREQYF
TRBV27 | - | CASSLSVTAGELFF
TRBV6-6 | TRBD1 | CASSPGTGLFF
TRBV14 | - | CASSLRDTGELFF
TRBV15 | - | CATSRTKYNEQFF
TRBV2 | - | CASSEATWGTYNEQFF
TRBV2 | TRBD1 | CATQAGTGVNTEAFF